One and the same sample provided the 9 T cell receptor beta chains below, sequenced in a study of control samples from healthy donors and cancer patients. The protocol was immunoSEQ multiplex PCR, while the TCRdb copy is restricted to in-frame clones and leaves out a portion. The table records roughly 200,000 clones, roughly 91% of them present only once. Sequenced input: blood. All receptors derive from a man aged 18 to 35 in good health.

The rearrangement joins TRBV27 to TRBJ1-2, with D possibly matching TRBD1 (5 bases). Trimming pared 6 bases from V and 7 bases from J, leaving 15 bases between. The CDR3 has 13 amino acids. In germline, CDR1 is MNHEY, CDR2 SMNVEV (reference sequence). The CDR3 DNA follows: TGTGCCAGCAGAGATACAGGTTCTGTTGGCTACACCTTC. Translated, it gives CASRDTGSVGYTF.

The rearrangement joins TRBV30 to TRBJ1-3; the D is unclear. CDR3 size: 13 residues. CDR1 and CDR2 (germline): GTSNPN, SVGIG (reference sequence). V was clipped by 0 bases and J by 0 bases, with 3 bases between them. As DNA, the CDR3 is TGTGCCTGGAGTGTAATCTCTGGAAACACCATATATTTT. It codes for CAWSVISGNTIYF.

This chain joins TRBV5-4 and TRBJ2-3, with D maybe TRBD2 (7 bases). Trimming stripped 0 bases from V and 2 bases from J, with 13 bases between. CDR1 SGHNT and CDR2 YYREEE come from the germline V gene (reference sequence). The CDR3 consists of 16 residues. The CDR3 protein is CASSLAGGWDTDTQYF. Written as DNA, the CDR3 is TGTGCCAGCAGCTTGGCGGGGGGCTGGGACACAGATACGCAGTATTTT. The full variable domain, completed using reference TRBV5-4 and TRBJ2-3, is ETGVTQSPTHLIKTRGQQVTLRCSSQSGHNTVSWYQQALGQGPQFIFQYYREEENGRGNFPPRFSGLQFPNYSSELNVNALELDDSALYLCASSLAGGWDTDTQYFGPGTRLTVL.

This clone was found once. The chain uses TRBV3-1 (or the pseudogene TRBV3-2) and TRBJ2-7; TRBD2 might be the D (5 bases). The V gene's germline CDR1 is LGHDT and CDR2 YNNKEL (reference sequence). There are 13 residues in the CDR3. Trimming removed 1 base at V and 5 bases at J, with 9 bases between. Written as DNA, the CDR3 is TGTGCCAGCAGCCAAGGGCCGAGGGACGAGCAGTACTTC. This codes for CASSQGPRDEQYF.

CDR3 sequence (DNA): TGTGCCAGCAGCGCCGGGACAGGGCATGCGCTCTATGGCTACACCTTC. Its translation: CASSAGTGHALYGYTF. This chain joins TRBV11-1 and TRBJ1-2; 9 bases are shared with TRBD1. The CDR3 length is 16 residues. The germline V gene encodes CDR1 SGHAT and CDR2 FQDESV (reference sequence). The V gene end was trimmed by 5 bases and the J gene end by 4 bases; junction bases not matched to a gene: 11.

The J gene is TRBJ2-7, the V gene TRBV28, with 10 bases that match TRBD1. The germline CDR1 and CDR2 sequences are MDHEN and SYDVKM. CDR3 size: 14 residues. The V and J ends lost 7 bases and 2 bases, in that order; junction bases with no gene match: 5. In DNA form, the CDR3 reads TGTGCCAGCAATCGACAGGGGGCAGCCTACGAGCAGTACTTC. Amino acid sequence: CASNRQGAAYEQYF.

The genes are TRBV21-1 and TRBJ2-1; whether TRBD1, the table's D call, matches the DNA was not checked. TRBV21-1 is classified as a pseudogene. The CDR3 extends over 20 amino acids. The CDR3: CASSKAPFKKGVVSYNEQFF. Written as DNA, the CDR3 is TGTGCCAGCAGCAAAGCCCCATTCAAGAAGGGGGTCGTCTCCTACAATGAGCAGTTCTTC.

The gene calls are TRBV19 and TRBJ1-3; D is ambiguous. Looked up from germline, CDR1 is LNHDA and CDR2 is SQIVND (reference sequence). Between the trimmed V and J ends, which lost 7 bases and 6 bases, there was a span of 7 bases. The CDR3 runs to 11 residues. The CDR3 nucleotides read TGTGCCAGTACCCTCAAAAACACCATATATTTT. Its translation is CASTLKNTIYF.

The chain links TRBV27 to TRBJ2-2; 8 nucleotides match TRBD2. The V gene end was trimmed by 4 bases and the J gene end by 1 base; junction bases not matched to a gene: 2. Germline V CDR1 and CDR2: MNHEY, SMNVEV (reference sequence). This CDR3 has 15 residues. CDR3 protein: CASSSSGGNTGELFF. CDR3 DNA: TGTGCCAGCAGTTCCAGCGGGGGGAACACCGGGGAGCTGTTTTTT.